This is a list of T cell receptor beta chains from one sample in a study of blood T cells in healthy people across ages. MiXCR, run by TCRdb on the 5' RACE reads, gives a single entry per CDR3 protein. The table includes about 620,000 distinct CDR3 sequences, around 21% detected once. Source material: blood. These receptors were taken from an older man in good health. Both conserved end residues are part of each CDR3. A D gene is named only where the DNA matches it firmly.

j_call d_call v_call cdr3_aa
TRBJ2-3 TRBD2 TRBV7-2 CASSLQREGTDTQYF
TRBJ2-1 TRBD2 TRBV20-1 CSASSLLGGQGYNEQFF
TRBJ2-3 . TRBV3-1 CASSQDFRRSTFDTDTQYF
TRBJ2-7 TRBD1 TRBV14 CASSHIGTGPYEQYF
TRBJ2-5 . TRBV3-1 CASSPVRGKQETQYF
TRBJ2-2 . TRBV11-2 CASSLVSLLNGELFF
TRBJ2-2 TRBD2 TRBV4-1 CASSQGLAGAWGTGELFF
TRBJ2-3 . TRBV5-8 CASSLAEAGTDTQYF
TRBJ2-5 . TRBV24-1 CATSDLEQETQYF
TRBJ2-2 . TRBV5-1 CATRLEADTGELFF
TRBJ1-2 . TRBV20-1 CSARELGWDYGHTF
TRBJ1-2 . TRBV7-3 CASSPYGGAPGYTF
TRBJ2-1 . TRBV14 CASSQDFRGSYDDEQFF
TRBJ2-5 . TRBV3-1 CASSQAVAPLAEETQYF
TRBJ2-7 . TRBV20-1 CSASRRGHGSYEQYF
TRBJ1-1 . TRBV12-3/TRBV12-4 CASSLWKGGGNTEAFF
TRBJ2-1 . TRBV7-9 CASSPGLFGSYNEQFF
TRBJ2-1 TRBD2 TRBV18 CASSLAGEGRNEQFF
TRBJ2-2 . TRBV6-6 CASSYRGRDTGELFF
TRBJ1-4 . TRBV30 CAWSAGREKLFF
TRBJ2-7 . TRBV9 CASSVGFSGEQYF
TRBJ2-1 TRBD2 TRBV14 CASSQLAVSYNEQFF
TRBJ1-2 TRBD1 TRBV29-1 CSVEDSRQGYGYTF
. TRBD2 TRBV20-1 CSARGRTSGTYEQYF
TRBJ2-3 TRBD2 TRBV20-1 CSASGGGLTDTQYF
TRBJ2-7 . TRBV5-1 CASSLGLWGDSYEQYF
TRBJ2-3 TRBD1 TRBV18 CASSLGQERSTDTQYF
TRBJ1-4 . TRBV5-1 CASSSGMTASNEKLFF
TRBJ2-5 TRBD1 TRBV29-1 CGVMTGGETQYF
. TRBD2 TRBV5-1 CASSLGLAENSYEQYF
TRBJ2-5 TRBD1 TRBV24-1 CATSDSGQGEGGETQYF
TRBJ2-5 TRBD2 TRBV5-1 CASSLTGTSGTETQYF
TRBJ2-3 TRBD2 TRBV5-1 CASSLNPLAGGADTQYF
. . TRBV5-5 CASSLLRTPGNEQFF
TRBJ2-3 . TRBV29-1 CSVDGSDTQYF
TRBJ2-2 . TRBV20-1 CSPRRNTGELFF
TRBJ2-5 . TRBV20-1 CSARVQDLHETQYF
TRBJ2-7 TRBD2 TRBV6-2/TRBV6-3 CATEGSGTTSYEQYF
TRBJ2-5 . TRBV28 CATKRGPQETQYF
TRBJ2-7 TRBD2 TRBV10-3 CAISESPGLASYEQYF
TRBJ1-3 TRBD1 TRBV20-1 CSASTFQGAGNTIYF
TRBJ2-3 . TRBV21-1 CASSKGGSGADTQYF
TRBJ2-7 . TRBV28 CATGNREVYEQYF
TRBJ1-1 . TRBV4-1 CASSRVLGNTEAFF
TRBJ2-1 . TRBV15 CATSRGGRGSSYNEQFF
TRBJ2-7 TRBD2 TRBV19 CASKDPSREGHEQYF
TRBJ2-3 TRBD2 TRBV7-3 CASSSLAGAGTDTQYF
TRBJ2-1 . TRBV2 CASRRGGTQQFF
TRBJ2-5 . TRBV27 CASSLGLGRQTQYF
TRBJ2-5 . TRBV28 CASSQETQYF
TRBJ2-5 . TRBV7-2 CASSVRAPETQYF
TRBJ2-3 TRBD2 TRBV6-5 CASSYSSSGARDPQYF
TRBJ2-1 TRBD2 TRBV6-2/TRBV6-3 CASSQASGYNEQFF
TRBJ1-5 . TRBV28 CASSHRQDRQPQHF
TRBJ2-3 TRBD2 TRBV27 CATFPWTSGSADTQYF
TRBJ2-1 TRBD2 TRBV27 CASSSITSGPYNEQFF
TRBJ2-1 TRBD2 TRBV28 CASSLIIRTSGSGYEQFF
TRBJ2-1 TRBD1 TRBV12-3/TRBV12-4 CASSWGTEYNEQFF
TRBJ2-2 . TRBV5-1 CASGNLNDRPGELFF
TRBJ2-1 . TRBV20-1 CSARDLRHNEQFF